This TCR beta chain is from a study of T cells in Graves' hyperthyroidism and ophthalmopathy. This clonotype has a count of ten or more. Trimming cost V 5 bases and J 6 bases; bases outside gene matches: 12. CDR3 length: 16 residues. CDR1 and CDR2 from the germline V gene are SNHLY and FYNNEI. RNA transcripts served as the template for amplifying TCR beta CDR3 regions. The HTBI set primed first-round TCR CDR3 RT-PCR. MiXCR was run by TCRdb on the multiplex PCR reads, yielding one entry per CDR3 protein. In the table there are hundreds of thousands of distinct CDR3 sequences, over 11% of which are singletons.

The rearrangement links TRBV2 to TRBJ1-2; TRBD1 agrees at 10 bases. The source is a woman in her twenties or thirties with Graves' hyperthyroidism that later progressed to Graves' ophthalmopathy. The sequenced sample was blood. DNA of the CDR3: TGTGCCAGCAGTCGCCGAAAAACGGACAGGGGGGATGGCTACACCTTC. It codes for CASSRRKTDRGDGYTF. Complete variable domain (other parts from reference TRBV2 and TRBJ1-2): EPEVTQTPSHQVTQMGQEVILRCVPISNHLYFYWYRQILGQKVEFLVSFYNNEISEKSEIFDDQFSVERPDGSNFTLKIRSTKLEDSAMYFCASSRRKTDRGDGYTFGSGTRLTVV.